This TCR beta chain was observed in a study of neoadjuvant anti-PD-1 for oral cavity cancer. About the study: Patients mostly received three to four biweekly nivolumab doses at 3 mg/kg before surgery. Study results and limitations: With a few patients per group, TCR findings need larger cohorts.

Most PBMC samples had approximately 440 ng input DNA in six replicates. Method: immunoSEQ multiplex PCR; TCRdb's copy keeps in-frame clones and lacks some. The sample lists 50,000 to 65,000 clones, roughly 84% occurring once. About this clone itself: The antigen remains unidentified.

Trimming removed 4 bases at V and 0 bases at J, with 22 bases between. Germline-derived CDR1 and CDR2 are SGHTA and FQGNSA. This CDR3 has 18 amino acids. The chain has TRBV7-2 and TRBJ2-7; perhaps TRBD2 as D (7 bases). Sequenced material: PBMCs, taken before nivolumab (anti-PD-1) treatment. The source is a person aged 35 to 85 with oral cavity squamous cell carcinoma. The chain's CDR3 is CASSSEFSEGGDSYEQYF. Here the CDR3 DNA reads TGTGCCAGCAGCTCCGAATTTTCGGAGGGGGGGGACTCCTACGAGCAGTACTTC.